The 30 T cell receptor beta chains given below trace back to one sample, sequenced in a study of T cell responses to AZD1222 COVID-19 vaccine. Assay: immunoSEQ multiplex PCR; the TCRdb copy retains only in-frame clones and omits some. The sample shows 150,000 to 200,000 clones, about 90% of them seen only once. The specimen comprised peripheral blood, sampled 28 days after the second AZD1222 dose. The source of these receptors is an adult who received the AZD1222 COVID-19 vaccine.

The CDR3 coding sequence is TGTGCCAGCAGTGTCACCCCGGAGGGAGTTGGCCATGGCTACACCTTC. Protein sequence: CASSVTPEGVGHGYTF. The chain joins TRBV6-4 to TRBJ1-2, with D unclear. Germline V gene sequence: CDR1 MRHNA, CDR2 SNTAGT. The CDR3 consists of 16 residues. The V end lost 4 bases, the J end lost 6 bases, and 21 bases lay between the germline ends.

The CDR3 protein is CASSPQGAGNYGYTF. The CDR3 nucleotides are TGTGCCAGCAGTCCTCAGGGGGCGGGTAACTATGGCTACACCTTC. V usage is TRBV6-5 and J usage is TRBJ1-2; 8 nucleotides align to TRBD1. Germline CDR1 and CDR2: MNHEY and SVGAGI. The CDR3 covers 15 residues. V lost 5 bases and J lost 1; bases outside the gene matches: 6.

J is TRBJ1-1 and V is TRBV27, with 8 nucleotides matching TRBD1. Germline assignment: CDR1 MNHEY and CDR2 SMNVEV (reference sequence). Unmatched junction bases numbered 7, after V lost 6 bases and J lost 1 base. The CDR3 extends over 15 amino acids. CDR3 coding DNA: TGTGCCAGCAGCTCCCAGGGGGCAGCGAACACTGAAGCTTTCTTT. Its translation: CASSSQGAANTEAFF.

This chain uses TRBV2 with TRBJ2-7; 8 nucleotides match TRBD1. V gave up 5 bases and J gave up 3 bases; unmatched junction bases: 6. The CDR3 has 14 residues. The germline V gene has CDR1 SNHLY and CDR2 FYNNEI. The CDR3 protein is CASSRGQAIYEQYF. The CDR3 DNA reads as TGTGCCAGCAGTCGGGGACAGGCGATCTACGAGCAGTACTTC.

The chain carries TRBV28 and TRBJ1-1; D perhaps matches TRBD1 (5 bases). Between the trimmed V and J ends, which lost 2 bases and 0 bases, there was a span of 13 bases. Germline assignment: CDR1 MDHEN and CDR2 SYDVKM. CDR3 length: 16 amino acids. The DNA of the CDR3 is TGTGCCAGCAGTTTAGGACGGGGGGGGTTGAACACTGAAGCTTTCTTT. It is translated as CASSLGRGGLNTEAFF.

The chain links TRBV6-6 to TRBJ1-5; no reliable D call. CDR3 length equals 14 residues. V was trimmed by 2 bases and J by 7 bases, leaving 12 bases between them. CDR1 is MNHNY, CDR2 SVGAGI, per germline (reference sequence). CDR3 nucleotide sequence: TGTGCCAGCAGTTACGCCGGTGCTTCGCAGCCCCAGCATTTT. It specifies CASSYAGASQPQHF.

This chain connects TRBV6-6 to TRBJ1-3, with 8 bases identical to TRBD1. Germline CDR1 reads MNHNY; CDR2 reads SVGAGI (reference sequence). The CDR3 spans 14 residues. J was trimmed by 5 bases and V by 4 bases; bases with no gene match: 4. Here the CDR3 DNA reads TGTGCCAGCAGTTCGGGACAGGCGAGAAACACCATATATTTT. It yields the protein CASSSGQARNTIYF.

This sequence joins TRBV28 and TRBJ1-5, with 7 bases identical to TRBD1. Trimming removed 5 bases from V and 3 bases from J; junction bases left unmatched: 4. Germline CDR1 is MDHEN and CDR2 is SYDVKM. CDR3 length: 14 residues. In nucleotides, the CDR3 is TGTGCCAGCAGTCGCGGACAGGTCAATCAGCCCCAGCATTTT. Protein sequence: CASSRGQVNQPQHF.

V is TRBV5-5 and J is TRBJ2-2, with 12 positions matching TRBD2. This CDR3 has 20 amino acids. Unmatched junction bases numbered 18, after V lost 2 bases and J lost 7 bases. Germline V gene sequence: CDR1 SGHKS, CDR2 YYEKEE (reference sequence). CDR3 coding DNA: TGTGCCAGCAGCTTCCCGGGGACCCTAGCGGGAGGGCCGGATAACGGGGAGCTGTTTTTT. This gives the protein CASSFPGTLAGGPDNGELFF.

This sequence joins TRBV5-4 and TRBJ2-6; D call uncertain. There are 14 residues in the CDR3. Germline lookup yields CDR1 SGHNT and CDR2 YYREEE (reference sequence). V was pared by 3 bases and J by 0 bases, with 4 bases between. The CDR3: CASSSDSGANVLTF. CDR3 nucleotide sequence: TGTGCCAGCAGCTCCGACTCTGGGGCCAACGTCCTGACTTTC.

This chain connects TRBV24-1 to TRBJ2-7; no clear D. The V and J ends lost 5 bases and 3 bases respectively, with 10 bases between them. Per the germline V gene, CDR1 is KGHDR and CDR2 is SFDVKD. The CDR3 sequence is 13 residues long. The CDR3 region is CATSVREFYEQYF. CDR3 bases: TGTGCCACCAGTGTAAGGGAATTCTACGAGCAGTACTTC.

This chain joins TRBV6-1 and TRBJ1-4, with D maybe TRBD1 (5 bases). The CDR3 consists of 15 residues. V shed 1 base and J shed 1 base, with 7 bases lying between them. Germline V gives CDR1 MNHNS, CDR2 SASEGT. CDR3 amino acids: CASSEGQGTNEKLFF. The CDR3, as DNA: TGTGCCAGCAGTGAAGGGCAGGGAACTAATGAAAAACTGTTTTTT.

The chain carries TRBV3-1 (or the pseudogene TRBV3-2) and TRBJ2-3; TRBD2 matches at 7 bases. This CDR3 comprises 15 residues. V dropped 1 base and J dropped 3; count of bases not matched to a gene: 4. In germline, CDR1 is LGHDT, CDR2 YNNKEL (reference sequence). The CDR3 loop reads CASSQVGTKTDTQYF. CDR3 coding DNA: TGTGCCAGCAGCCAAGTCGGGACTAAAACAGATACGCAGTATTTT.

The chain employs TRBV18 and TRBJ2-3; 8 positions match TRBD2. The germline V gene has CDR1 KGHSH and CDR2 LQKENI. The CDR3 runs 16 residues. The V gene end was trimmed by 3 bases and the J gene end by 3 bases; junction bases not matched to a gene: 8. The CDR3, as DNA: TGTGCCAGCTCACCCACCCAGGGACTAGGGACAGATACGCAGTATTTT. Translation: CASSPTQGLGTDTQYF.

This chain links TRBV6-1 with TRBJ1-4; the D is unclear. Trimming removed 3 bases at V and 2 bases at J, with 16 bases between. The CDR3 has 17 residues. Germline-derived CDR1 and CDR2 are MNHNS and SASEGT. The CDR3 coding sequence is TGTGCCAGCAGTGATACGGGCGGCGCTCCGACTAATGAAAAACTGTTTTTT. Its translation is CASSDTGGAPTNEKLFF.

The chain has TRBV11-2 and TRBJ1-6, with TRBD1 matching 7 bases. CDR3 length: 15 amino acids. J lost 7 bases, V lost 5 bases, and 8 bases had no gene match. Germline CDR1 SGHAT, CDR2 FQNNGV. For the CDR3, the DNA is TGTGCCAGCAGCCCGCCCCCGACAGGGAATTCACCCCTCCACTTT. It specifies CASSPPPTGNSPLHF. Filled out from reference TRBV11-2 and TRBJ1-6, the complete variable domain reads EAGVAQSPRYKIIEKRQSVAFWCNPISGHATLYWYQQILGQGPKLLIQFQNNGVVDDSQLPKDRFSAERLKGVDSTLKIQPAKLEDSAVYLCASSPPPTGNSPLHFGNGTRLTVT.

This chain connects TRBV28 to TRBJ2-1; D not certain. V was cut by 7 bases and J by 6 bases, with 16 bases left in between. This CDR3 spans 14 amino acids. The germline V gene encodes CDR1 MDHEN and CDR2 SYDVKM. As DNA, the CDR3 is TGTGCCAGCACCCCGTACCTCCGAGGCAATGAGCAGTTCTTC. It yields the protein CASTPYLRGNEQFF.

This chain uses TRBV15 with TRBJ2-6; no definite D call. The CDR3 has 14 residues. V was cut by 4 bases and J by 4 bases, with 8 bases left in between. Germline-derived CDR1 and CDR2 are LNHNV and YYDKDF (reference sequence). CDR3 loop: CATSMGSGANVLTF. For the CDR3, the DNA is TGTGCCACCAGCATGGGGTCCGGGGCCAACGTCCTGACTTTC. The entire variable domain, with the rest obtained from reference TRBV15 and TRBJ2-6, is as follows: DAMVIQNPRYQVTQFGKPVTLSCSQTLNHNVMYWYQQKSSQAPKLLFHYYDKDFNNEADTPDNFQSRRPNTSFCFLDIRSPGLGDTAMYLCATSMGSGANVLTFGAGSRLTVL.

This chain joins TRBV5-1 and TRBJ2-2, with D possibly TRBD2 on 5 matching bases. The CDR3 totals 17 residues. Germline loops: CDR1 SGHRS, CDR2 YFSETQ. V dropped 3 bases and J dropped 1 base, with 16 bases sitting between them. CDR3 sequence (DNA): TGCGCCAGCAGCTCGGGGAGCGGTAGAGGGAACACCGGGGAGCTGTTTTTT. This sequence encodes CASSSGSGRGNTGELFF.

The chain uses TRBV9 and TRBJ1-4; D is perhaps TRBD1 (5 bases). This CDR3 comprises 14 residues. Germline CDR1 is SGDLS and CDR2 is YYNGEE. V lost 0 bases and J lost 7, with 10 bases in between. The CDR3 spells CASSVGGVGEKLFF. DNA of the CDR3: TGTGCCAGCAGCGTAGGAGGGGTTGGTGAAAAACTGTTTTTT.

V gene TRBV5-1 combines with J gene TRBJ2-7, with 12 bases lining up with TRBD2. J was trimmed by 6 bases and V by 4 bases; bases with no gene match: 14. Per the germline V gene, CDR1 is SGHRS and CDR2 is YFSETQ. The CDR3 consists of 17 residues. The CDR3 DNA follows: TGCGCCAGCAGCGATCCGGGACTAGCGGGCGGTTCGGGCGAGCAGTACTTC. Translation gives CASSDPGLAGGSGEQYF. Full variable domain (outside the CDR3, taken from reference TRBV5-1 and TRBJ2-7): KAGVTQTPRYLIKTRGQQVTLSCSPISGHRSVSWYQQTPGQGLQFLFEYFSETQRNKGNFPGRFSGRQFSNSRSEMNVSTLELGDSALYLCASSDPGLAGGSGEQYFGPGTRLTVT.

The chain carries TRBV19 and TRBJ1-4, with D maybe TRBD1 (6 bases). Germline V gene lookup returns CDR1 LNHDA and CDR2 SQIVND (reference sequence). The CDR3 is made up of 16 amino acids. Between the trimmed V and J ends, which lost 1 base and 3 bases, there was a span of 12 bases. For the CDR3, the DNA is TGTGCCAGTAGTATAGTCGGCAGGGGATCTAATGAAAAACTGTTTTTT. It codes for CASSIVGRGSNEKLFF.

As concerns this clone: One junction end disagrees with the germline gene, perhaps due to a read error. V is TRBV6-1 and J is TRBJ1-2; D not certain. The germline V gene has CDR1 MNHNS and CDR2 SASEGT. The CDR3 has 13 residues. CDR3 protein: CASREGRASGYTF. The CDR3 DNA reads TGTGCCAGCAGGGAAGGACGGGCCTCTGGCTACACCTTC.

This chain uses TRBV19 with TRBJ2-7; D not certain. Germline CDR1 LNHDA, CDR2 SQIVND (reference sequence). The CDR3 spans 14 residues. V lost 5 bases and J 2 bases, leaving 13 bases between the germline ends. CDR3: CASSSSPGPYEQYF. As DNA, the CDR3 is TGTGCCAGTAGTTCCTCCCCAGGCCCCTACGAGCAGTACTTC.

The chain has TRBV11-2 and TRBJ1-3; no firm D call. The length of the CDR3 is 15 residues. The germline gives CDR1 SGHAT, CDR2 FQNNGV. V was shortened by 5 bases and J by 1 base, with 12 bases between the two germline ends. CDR3 bases: TGTGCCAGCAGCCGAGAAGGCAGGTCTGGAAACACCATATATTTT. Translating gives CASSREGRSGNTIYF. Together with reference TRBV11-2 and TRBJ1-3, the CDR3 gives the full variable domain: EAGVAQSPRYKIIEKRQSVAFWCNPISGHATLYWYQQILGQGPKLLIQFQNNGVVDDSQLPKDRFSAERLKGVDSTLKIQPAKLEDSAVYLCASSREGRSGNTIYFGEGSWLTVV.

This clone was seen more than once but under ten times. This sequence joins TRBV7-9 and TRBJ2-4; D tentatively reads TRBD1 or TRBD2 (5 bases each). CDR1 is SEHNR, CDR2 FQNEAQ, per germline (reference sequence). V gave up 5 bases and J gave up 0 bases, with 17 bases separating them. This CDR3 comprises 17 residues. CDR3 coding DNA: TGTGCCAGCAGCCCAACGGGGACGGCTCTAGCCAAAAACATTCAGTACTTC. Translating it yields CASSPTGTALAKNIQYF.

This clone was seen more than once but under ten times. V usage is TRBV10-3 and J usage is TRBJ1-5, with D unresolved. Germline V lookup: CDR1 ENHRY, CDR2 SYGVKD. This CDR3 spans 14 amino acids. V was cut by 1 base and J by 5 bases, with 9 bases left in between. The CDR3 spells CAISEWQFDQPQHF. The CDR3 nucleotides are TGTGCCATCAGTGAGTGGCAGTTCGATCAGCCCCAGCATTTT.

The gene calls are TRBV2 and TRBJ2-2; D remains ambiguous. Trimming took 4 bases from V and 5 from J, leaving 14 bases between them. The germline CDR1 and CDR2 sequences are SNHLY and FYNNEI. This CDR3 region has 15 residues. The CDR3 bases are TGTGCCAGCAGTGGACCTAATATGGGAACCGGGGAGCTGTTTTTT. Residues: CASSGPNMGTGELFF.

A single count supports this clone. The genes are TRBV3-1 (or the pseudogene TRBV3-2) and TRBJ1-2; D is possibly TRBD1 (5 bases). CDR1 and CDR2 from the germline V gene are LGHDT and YNNKEL (reference sequence). V shed 1 base and J shed 7 bases, with 10 bases lying between them. This CDR3 spans 13 amino acids. The CDR3 DNA sequence: TGTGCCAGCAGCCAAGGGCAGGGAGGTGGCTACACCTTC. It encodes CASSQGQGGGYTF.

This clone was counted between two and nine times. The chain joins TRBV6-2 or TRBV6-3 to TRBJ2-7; 8 bases line up with TRBD2. The CDR3 consists of 15 residues. Germline trimming cut 2 bases from V and 3 bases from J; bases unmatched to any gene: 6. Germline V lookup: CDR1 MNHEY, CDR2 SVGEGT. CDR3 in DNA: TGTGCCAGCAGTTACGACGGGACTAGTAGCTACGAGCAGTACTTC. Its protein is CASSYDGTSSYEQYF.